Below, 2 T cell receptor beta chains from the same sample are listed, as sequenced in a study of shared clonotypes between healthy human individuals. Naive CD8 cells were CD45RO-negative, positively selected for CCR7, excluding terminally differentiated effector memory CD45RA+ cells. Sequencing was performed with immunoSEQ multiplex PCR; in TCRdb, only in-frame clones are kept and a portion is missing. The sample has approximately 590,000 clones, nearly 97% seen once. Sample: naive CD8+ T cells sorted from blood. Receptor source: a woman aged 30 to 39 in good health.

This clone was detected only once. The chain combines TRBV5-6 with TRBJ1-1; TRBD1 is a possible D gene (6 bases). Trimming took off 2 bases at V and 4 bases at J, with 12 bases between the two ends. The germline V gene has CDR1 SGHDT and CDR2 YYEEEE. The CDR3 extends over 14 amino acids. Here the CDR3 DNA reads TGTGCCAGCAGCTTTCCGGGGGCGAGCACTGAAGCTTTCTTT. It encodes CASSFPGASTEAFF.

CDR3 in amino acids: CASSAGDMLDTQYF. The CDR3 nucleotides read TGTGCCAGCAGCGCGGGGGATATGTTGGATACGCAGTATTTT. The chain is built from TRBV9 and TRBJ2-3; D may be TRBD2 (6 bases). V was cut by 3 bases and J by 6 bases, with 14 bases left in between. The CDR3 has 14 residues. Germline CDR1 reads SGDLS; CDR2 reads YYNGEE.